The source of this TCR beta chain is a study of blood T cell repertoires in COVID-19. The overall study: The United States, Italy and Spain were the sources of the acute and convalescent COVID-19 samples. The analysed material was cDNA or gDNA that came from T cells, B-cell-depleted T cells, or PBMCs.

The CDR3 loop spans 17 amino acids. Germline CDR1 SGDLS, CDR2 YYNGEE. Trimming cost V 3 bases and J 0 bases; bases outside gene matches: 12. Original handling: Nucleated cell number was recorded as an estimate derived from reference gene primer amplification. Profiled with immunoSEQ multiplex PCR; TCRdb holds only in-frame clones, not every one. V, J and clone size were drawn from that table, and D and trimming were deduced from the DNA. The data show approximately 12,000 clones, about 88% seen once. The chain uses TRBV9 and TRBJ2-7, with TRBD1 identical over 7 bases. The source material was peripheral blood. The sequence derives from a man aged 70-80 years with active COVID-19. DNA for the CDR3: TGTGCCAGCAGCGCCCGAGAGGGACAGTCGAGCTCCTACGAGCAGTACTTC. Its translation: CASSAREGQSSSYEQYF.